What follows are 12 T cell receptor beta chains derived from one specimen sequenced in a study of shared clonotypes between healthy human individuals. Sequencing was performed with immunoSEQ multiplex PCR; in TCRdb, only in-frame clones are kept and a portion is missing. The data hold just over 2,000,000 clones, with roughly 95% observed a single time. Naive-designated CD8 cells lacked CD45RO, were positively enriched for CCR7, and omitted terminally differentiated effector memory CD45RA+ cells. Material: naive CD8+ T cells sorted from blood. The receptors were sampled from a man younger than 35 in good health.

The chain couples TRBV4-1 to TRBJ1-1, with 8 nucleotides matching TRBD1. The CDR3 length is 16 residues. The germline CDR1 and CDR2 sequences are MGHRA and YSYEKL. The V gene end was trimmed by 4 bases and the J gene end by 7 bases; junction bases not matched to a gene: 14. In DNA form, the CDR3 reads TGCGCCAGCAGCCCATCCGGACAGGGCCTGACCCTTGAAGCTTTCTTT. It encodes CASSPSGQGLTLEAFF.

Points on this clone: Germline and junction disagree at one end, which may indicate a read error. Other DNA sequences in this sample translate to the same CDR3. CDR3 protein: CSARDLYEQYF. As DNA, the CDR3 is TGCAGTGCCAGAGATCTCTACGAGCAGTACTTC. The rearrangement uses TRBV20-1 and TRBJ2-7; D gene ambiguous. The CDR3 is 11 residues long. The V gene's germline CDR1 is DFQATT and CDR2 SNEGSKA (reference sequence).

In its sample, this clone was seen once. This rearrangement joins TRBV4-1 to TRBJ2-7; D may be TRBD1 (5 bases). V lost 5 bases and J lost 0, with 11 bases in between. The CDR3 has 14 amino acids. CDR1 is MGHRA, CDR2 YSYEKL, per germline. CDR3 coding DNA: TGCGCCAGCAGCGAAAGGGGCAGCTCCTACGAGCAGTACTTC. Its protein product is CASSERGSSYEQYF.

The chain employs TRBV6-6 and TRBJ1-1; D unresolved. CDR1 MNHNY and CDR2 SVGAGI come from the germline V gene (reference sequence). The V and J ends lost 3 bases and 0 bases respectively, with 14 bases between them. The CDR3 sequence is 16 residues long. For the CDR3, the DNA is TGTGCCAGCAGTTATGAGAGGGCCAGAATGAACACTGAAGCTTTCTTT. Translating it yields CASSYERARMNTEAFF.

This clone occurred once. This sample includes further DNA sequences coding for the same CDR3. The chain couples TRBV11-2 to TRBJ2-7; D remains ambiguous. CDR3 length equals 11 residues. The germline CDR1 and CDR2 sequences are SGHAT and FQNNGV. V was pared by 3 bases and J by 3 bases, with 3 bases between. In DNA form, the CDR3 reads TGTGCCAGCAGCTTCCTCTACGAGCAGTACTTC. Translation: CASSFLYEQYF. Full variable domain (outside the CDR3, taken from reference TRBV11-2 and TRBJ2-7): EAGVAQSPRYKIIEKRQSVAFWCNPISGHATLYWYQQILGQGPKLLIQFQNNGVVDDSQLPKDRFSAERLKGVDSTLKIQPAKLEDSAVYLCASSFLYEQYFGPGTRLTVT.

The chain couples TRBV4-1 to TRBJ1-4; 9 bases align to TRBD1. V gave up 6 bases and J gave up 8 bases; unmatched junction bases: 10. This CDR3 is built from 15 residues. The germline gives CDR1 MGHRA, CDR2 YSYEKL. CDR3 protein: CASRQRAGTGEKLFF. CDR3 DNA: TGCGCCAGCAGGCAAAGAGCCGGGACAGGGGAAAAACTGTTTTTT.

This rearrangement joins TRBV27 to TRBJ2-7; TRBD2 matches 10 bases. The V segment lost 5 bases and the J segment 5 bases; nucleotides outside the gene matches: 6. The length of the CDR3 is 14 residues. Germline CDR1 is MNHEY and CDR2 is SMNVEV (reference sequence). The CDR3 DNA is TGTGCCAGCAGTAGCGGGAGGGTTCCCCACGAGCAGTACTTC. Protein sequence: CASSSGRVPHEQYF.

The rearrangement links TRBV5-6 to TRBJ2-7, with D maybe TRBD2 (5 bases). Deletions cut 1 base from V and 2 bases from J, with 13 bases between. Germline V gene sequence: CDR1 SGHDT, CDR2 YYEEEE. This CDR3 comprises 15 residues. CDR3 loop: CASSLSGLLAYEQYF. In DNA, the CDR3 is TGTGCCAGCAGCTTGAGCGGCCTATTGGCCTACGAGCAGTACTTC.

This clone was observed a few times. V usage is TRBV9 and J usage is TRBJ1-1; D is perhaps TRBD1 (5 bases). CDR1 is SGDLS and CDR2 is YYNGEE in the germline V gene. This CDR3 is built from 13 residues. Trimming removed 0 bases at V and 7 bases at J, with 10 bases between. CDR3 nucleotides: TGTGCCAGCAGCGTAGCGGGACGGGGTGAAGCTTTCTTT. It codes for CASSVAGRGEAFF.

This chain uses TRBV5-1 with TRBJ2-7; 7 nucleotides match TRBD1. CDR3 length: 15 amino acids. The V gene end was trimmed by 10 bases and the J gene end by 3 bases; junction bases not matched to a gene: 16. From germline, CDR1 is SGHRS and CDR2 YFSETQ. The CDR3 reads CARHEGAQPHYEQYF. The DNA of the CDR3 is TGCGCCCGACATGAGGGGGCCCAACCTCACTACGAGCAGTACTTC. Full variable domain (outside the CDR3, taken from reference TRBV5-1 and TRBJ2-7): KAGVTQTPRYLIKTRGQQVTLSCSPISGHRSVSWYQQTPGQGLQFLFEYFSETQRNKGNFPGRFSGRQFSNSRSEMNVSTLELGDSALYLCARHEGAQPHYEQYFGPGTRLTVT.

The rearrangement links TRBV13 to TRBJ2-7; D possibly uses TRBD1 or TRBD2 (6 bases each). There are 15 residues in the CDR3. In germline, CDR1 is PRHDT, CDR2 FYEKMQ (reference sequence). Trimming removed 6 bases at V and 3 bases at J, with 18 bases between. CDR3 residues: CASSQEGEVSYEQYF. CDR3 sequence (DNA): TGTGCCAGCAGTCAAGAGGGGGAGGTGAGCTACGAGCAGTACTTC.

The chain employs TRBV7-6 and TRBJ2-2, with a possible D match to TRBD1 (7 bases). Germline CDR1 is SGHVS and CDR2 is FNYEAQ. V was shortened by 5 bases and J by 5 bases, with 9 bases between the two germline ends. The CDR3 extends over 13 amino acids. The CDR3 region has the DNA TGTGCCAGCAGCCCAGGGGGGACCGGGGAGCTGTTTTTT. This sequence encodes CASSPGGTGELFF.